This T cell receptor beta chain was recorded in a study of blood T cell repertoires in COVID-19. With regard to this clone: The sample contains more than one DNA sequence encoding this CDR3.

Repertoires were generated with immunoSEQ multiplex PCR, while TCRdb's copy carries only in-frame clones and drops some. Of around 380,000 clones listed, approximately 89% are singletons. Participants were aged 18 to 89 years, lived in 20 to 25 US areas, and enrolled virtually. Participant-given clinical history determined each cohort assignment. V trimming: 6 bases; J trimming: 6 bases; junction bases outside the gene matches: 4. The CDR3 extends over 13 amino acids. The sequencing sample was made of PBMCs or T cells enriched from blood (not recorded which). This TCR was sampled from a man younger than 45 who had recovered from COVID-19. This chain links TRBV12-3 or TRBV12-4 with TRBJ1-5; TRBD1 matches at 8 bases. The CDR3 DNA reads TGTGCCAGCAGGGGACAGGCGGGTCAGCCCCAGCATTTT. Protein sequence: CASRGQAGQPQHF.